The rows below give T cell receptor beta chains drawn from one sample of a study of blood T cell repertoires in COVID-19. Data came from immunoSEQ multiplex PCR; TCRdb stores just in-frame clones and leaves some out. The data hold approximately 400,000 clones, with approximately 93% observed a single time. The specimen sequenced was PBMCs or T cells enriched from blood (not recorded which). Every receptor here comes from a woman aged 35 to 49 who had been exposed to COVID-19. CDR3s include the opening cysteine and the closing phenylalanine or tryptophan. A D gene is named only where the DNA matches it firmly. The size of a clone is reported for some rows only, either as once, few or many, or as a class for expanded clones.

CDR3 DNA: TGCGCCAGCAGCCAAGGTTCGCGGTCTGGAAACACCATATATTTT
CDR3 protein: CASSQGSRSGNTIYF
V gene: TRBV4-3
clone size: .
D gene: .
J gene: TRBJ1-3

CDR3 DNA: TGTGCCAGTAGTCCAAGGACAGGGGTGGTCACTGAAGCTTTCTTT
CDR3 protein: CASSPRTGVVTEAFF
V gene: TRBV19
clone size: .
D gene: TRBD1
J gene: TRBJ1-1

CDR3 DNA: TGCGCCAGCAGCTTGGAAGGGGGCTCTAAGACTGAAGCTTTCTTT
CDR3 protein: CASSLEGGSKTEAFF
V gene: TRBV5-1
clone size: .
D gene: TRBD1
J gene: TRBJ1-1

CDR3 DNA: TGTGCCTGGAGTTCAACAGTCGGAAACACCATATATTTT
CDR3 protein: CAWSSTVGNTIYF
V gene: TRBV30
clone size: few
D gene: .
J gene: TRBJ1-3

CDR3 DNA: TGTGCCAGTAGTATAGAGGCAAGAAGGAGCACTGAAGCTTTCTTT
CDR3 protein: CASSIEARRSTEAFF
V gene: TRBV19
clone size: .
D gene: .
J gene: TRBJ1-1

CDR3 DNA: TGTGCCAGTAGTCCCCCGAATCAGCCCCAGCATTTT
CDR3 protein: CASSPPNQPQHF
V gene: TRBV19
clone size: .
D gene: .
J gene: TRBJ1-5

CDR3 DNA: TGTGCCAGCAGCTTAGGACAGACAAGCTCCTACGAGCAGTACTTC
CDR3 protein: CASSLGQTSSYEQYF
V gene: TRBV7-2
clone size: .
D gene: .
J gene: TRBJ2-7

CDR3 DNA: TGTGCCAGCAGCGCGGACAGGCCAAATGAAAAACTGTTTTTT
CDR3 protein: CASSADRPNEKLFF
V gene: TRBV5-5
clone size: .
D gene: TRBD1
J gene: TRBJ1-4

CDR3 DNA: TGTGCCAGCAGCGTGGGGAGAGCGAGGGAGACCCAGTACTTC
CDR3 protein: CASSVGRARETQYF
V gene: TRBV9
clone size: .
D gene: .
J gene: TRBJ2-5

CDR3 DNA: TGTGCCACCAGCAGAGGACAGGGTAAGGGTCAGCCCCAGCATTTT
CDR3 protein: CATSRGQGKGQPQHF
V gene: TRBV15
clone size: .
D gene: TRBD1
J gene: TRBJ1-5

CDR3 DNA: TGTGCCAGCTCACCAGGGACTCTTTCGCGGGACGAGCAGTACTTC
CDR3 protein: CASSPGTLSRDEQYF
V gene: TRBV18
clone size: .
D gene: .
J gene: TRBJ2-7

CDR3 DNA: TGCGCCAGCAGCCCTAGGGCTAGCGAAATGGTTGAGCAGTTCTTC
CDR3 protein: CASSPRASEMVEQFF
V gene: TRBV5-1
clone size: .
D gene: .
J gene: TRBJ2-1

CDR3 DNA: TGTGCCAGCAGCCAAAAGTGGGGACAGAAAACTGAAGCTTTCTTT
CDR3 protein: CASSQKWGQKTEAFF
V gene: TRBV6-5
clone size: .
D gene: TRBD1
J gene: TRBJ1-1

CDR3 DNA: TGTGCCAGCGGACCTTTACAGGGTCTAGCTGAGCAGTTCTTC
CDR3 protein: CASGPLQGLAEQFF
V gene: TRBV9
clone size: .
D gene: .
J gene: TRBJ2-1

CDR3 DNA: TGTGCCTGGAGTGGACCGGGACAGGGGCCGCATCAGCCCCAGCATTTT
CDR3 protein: CAWSGPGQGPHQPQHF
V gene: TRBV30
clone size: .
D gene: TRBD1
J gene: TRBJ1-5

CDR3 DNA: TGCGCCAGCAGCCTGGGGACTAGCGAAGAGACCCAGTACTTC
CDR3 protein: CASSLGTSEETQYF
V gene: TRBV5-1
clone size: .
D gene: TRBD2
J gene: TRBJ2-5

CDR3 DNA: TGCGCCAGCAGTTCCGGGACAGGGTCGGGTACTGAAGCTTTCTTT
CDR3 protein: CASSSGTGSGTEAFF
V gene: TRBV10-2
clone size: .
D gene: TRBD1
J gene: TRBJ1-1

CDR3 DNA: TGTGCCAGCAGTGACAGGAGGAAATTAACCTCTGGAAACACCATATATTTT
CDR3 protein: CASSDRRKLTSGNTIYF
V gene: TRBV2
clone size: .
D gene: .
J gene: TRBJ1-3

CDR3 DNA: TGTGCCAGCAGGGGGCCAGGGGCGGTGAACACTGAAGCTTTCTTT
CDR3 protein: CASRGPGAVNTEAFF
V gene: TRBV6-5
clone size: .
D gene: .
J gene: TRBJ1-1

CDR3 DNA: TGTGCCAGTAGGACAGGGGGGGACTATGGCTACACCTTC
CDR3 protein: CASRTGGDYGYTF
V gene: TRBV6-5
clone size: .
D gene: TRBD1
J gene: TRBJ1-2

CDR3 DNA: TGCAGCGTGGGAAACAGGGGGGAGAGGACTGAAGCTTTCTTT
CDR3 protein: CSVGNRGERTEAFF
V gene: TRBV29-1
clone size: once
D gene: TRBD1
J gene: TRBJ1-1

CDR3 DNA: TGCACCAGCAGCCAAGTTCGCCGGGTGAACACTGAAGCTTTCTTT
CDR3 protein: CTSSQVRRVNTEAFF
V gene: TRBV1
clone size: .
D gene: .
J gene: TRBJ1-1

CDR3 DNA: TGTGCCAGCAGCCCTAGTTCGATGGGACAGCTGAACACTGAAGCTTTCTTT
CDR3 protein: CASSPSSMGQLNTEAFF
V gene: TRBV9
clone size: .
D gene: TRBD1
J gene: TRBJ1-1

CDR3 DNA: TGTGCCAGCAGCCGATTAGGGGGCGCAACTAATGAAAAACTGTTTTTT
CDR3 protein: CASSRLGGATNEKLFF
V gene: TRBV11-2
clone size: .
D gene: TRBD1
J gene: TRBJ1-4

CDR3 DNA: TGTGCCAGCAGTCTCGACAGTTTCTCTGGAAACACCATATATTTT
CDR3 protein: CASSLDSFSGNTIYF
V gene: TRBV6-5
clone size: .
D gene: .
J gene: TRBJ1-3

CDR3 DNA: TGTGCCGGAAAAGCGGGAGGGACAACCGGGGTCCACAATGAGCAGTTCTTC
CDR3 protein: CAGKAGGTTGVHNEQFF
V gene: TRBV28
clone size: once
D gene: TRBD2
J gene: TRBJ2-1

CDR3 DNA: TGTGCCATTTCAAGTGGGCTAGCGGGCAATGAGCAGTTCTTC
CDR3 protein: CAISSGLAGNEQFF
V gene: TRBV24-1
clone size: .
D gene: TRBD2
J gene: TRBJ2-1

CDR3 DNA: TGTGCCAGCAGTGAACCGACTATTTCCCCTAATTCACCCCTCCACTTT
CDR3 protein: CASSEPTISPNSPLHF
V gene: TRBV6-4
clone size: .
D gene: .
J gene: TRBJ1-6

CDR3 DNA: TGTGCCAGCGAAATCCGGGACAGACCCTATGGCTACACCTTC
CDR3 protein: CASEIRDRPYGYTF
V gene: TRBV5-6
clone size: .
D gene: TRBD1
J gene: TRBJ1-2

CDR3 DNA: TGTGCCAGTAGCCCTCCCGAGAATAATTCACCCCTCCACTTT
CDR3 protein: CASSPPENNSPLHF
V gene: TRBV19
clone size: once
D gene: .
J gene: TRBJ1-6

CDR3 DNA: TGTGCCAGCAGCTTGGAAAGGGGGCTTAGGGATACGCAGTATTTT
CDR3 protein: CASSLERGLRDTQYF
V gene: TRBV5-8
clone size: .
D gene: TRBD1
J gene: TRBJ2-3

CDR3 DNA: TGTGCCAGCAGCCAAGATTTTACGGTCTCTGGAAACACCATATATTTT
CDR3 protein: CASSQDFTVSGNTIYF
V gene: TRBV3-1/TRBV3-2
clone size: once
D gene: .
J gene: TRBJ1-3

CDR3 DNA: TGTGCTAGTGGCCTGCAGGGAGGGACAGATACGCAGTATTTT
CDR3 protein: CASGLQGGTDTQYF
V gene: TRBV12-5
clone size: .
D gene: TRBD2
J gene: TRBJ2-3

CDR3 DNA: TGCGCCAGCAGTGCGACTTTAGCCGGGGAGCTGTTTTTT
CDR3 protein: CASSATLAGELFF
V gene: TRBV10-2
clone size: .
D gene: .
J gene: TRBJ2-2

CDR3 DNA: TGTGCCACCAGTGATTCCGGGACAGGGGGCGGCTCCTACAATGAGCAGTTCTTC
CDR3 protein: CATSDSGTGGGSYNEQFF
V gene: TRBV24-1
clone size: .
D gene: TRBD1
J gene: TRBJ2-1

CDR3 DNA: TGCGCCAGCAGACCGGACAGGGGTGTTCAGCCCCAGCATTTT
CDR3 protein: CASRPDRGVQPQHF
V gene: TRBV5-1
clone size: once
D gene: TRBD1
J gene: TRBJ1-5

CDR3 DNA: TGTGCCAGTAGCTCTAGCGGGGGGGCCATTGGTGAGCAGTTCTTC
CDR3 protein: CASSSSGGAIGEQFF
V gene: TRBV19
clone size: once
D gene: TRBD2
J gene: TRBJ2-1

CDR3 DNA: TGCGCCAGCAGCTTTTGGGCGGGAGTCGGCGAGCAGTACTTC
CDR3 protein: CASSFWAGVGEQYF
V gene: TRBV5-1
clone size: .
D gene: TRBD2
J gene: TRBJ2-7

CDR3 DNA: TGTGCCAGTACCGGGCGGGGGGTTTTCACTGAAGCTTTCTTT
CDR3 protein: CASTGRGVFTEAFF
V gene: TRBV19
clone size: few
D gene: .
J gene: TRBJ1-1

CDR3 DNA: TGCGCCAGCAGCCAAGGACAGGGGCATCAGCCCCAGCATTTT
CDR3 protein: CASSQGQGHQPQHF
V gene: TRBV5-1
clone size: once
D gene: TRBD1
J gene: TRBJ1-5

CDR3 DNA: TGTGCCAGCAGTTACACAACTAGGAGCGAGCAGTACTTC
CDR3 protein: CASSYTTRSEQYF
V gene: TRBV6-5
clone size: .
D gene: .
J gene: TRBJ2-7

CDR3 DNA: TGTGCCAGCAGTTACGAAGGGGGTCAGAATCAGCCCCAGCATTTT
CDR3 protein: CASSYEGGQNQPQHF
V gene: TRBV6-6
clone size: .
D gene: .
J gene: TRBJ1-5

CDR3 DNA: TGTGCCAGCAGCTACAGGAGAAGGGCTGAAGCTTTCTTT
CDR3 protein: CASSYRRRAEAFF
V gene: TRBV5-4
clone size: few
D gene: .
J gene: TRBJ1-1

CDR3 DNA: TGTGCCAGCAGCTTAAGAATGGACAGGAACACTGAAGCTTTCTTT
CDR3 protein: CASSLRMDRNTEAFF
V gene: TRBV7-3
clone size: .
D gene: .
J gene: TRBJ1-1

CDR3 DNA: TGTGCCAGCACGACAGGGTTCGGAAACACCATATATTTT
CDR3 protein: CASTTGFGNTIYF
V gene: TRBV6-5
clone size: .
D gene: TRBD1
J gene: TRBJ1-3

CDR3 DNA: TGTGCCAGCCTTGTGAGGAAGAACACTGAAGCTTTCTTT
CDR3 protein: CASLVRKNTEAFF
V gene: TRBV28
clone size: .
D gene: .
J gene: TRBJ1-1

CDR3 DNA: TGTGCCAGTACCCGGGACAGGAATGAAAAACTGTTTTTT
CDR3 protein: CASTRDRNEKLFF
V gene: TRBV2
clone size: .
D gene: TRBD1
J gene: TRBJ1-4

CDR3 DNA: TGTGCCACCACCTCCCCCCACGGGACTCAAAAGAGGAATGAGCAGTTCTTC
CDR3 protein: CATTSPHGTQKRNEQFF
V gene: TRBV15
clone size: once
D gene: .
J gene: TRBJ2-1

CDR3 DNA: TGTGCCAGCAGCGAATTAGCGGGAGGCTGGAATGAGCAGTTCTTC
CDR3 protein: CASSELAGGWNEQFF
V gene: TRBV9
clone size: .
D gene: TRBD2
J gene: TRBJ2-1

CDR3 DNA: TGTGCCAGAAGCCGCAGACAGAAAAAGGGACTAGTGTCGGCCTATACGCAGTATTTT
CDR3 protein: CARSRRQKKGLVSAYTQYF
V gene: TRBV5-3
clone size: .
D gene: TRBD2
J gene: TRBJ2-3

CDR3 DNA: TGTGCCTGGCAGGGGAGAACTGGAAACACCATATATTTT
CDR3 protein: CAWQGRTGNTIYF
V gene: TRBV30
clone size: .
D gene: .
J gene: TRBJ1-3

CDR3 DNA: TGTGCCAGCAGCTTGGGATCGGGGGATAATTCACCCCTCCACTTT
CDR3 protein: CASSLGSGDNSPLHF
V gene: TRBV5-8
clone size: .
D gene: .
J gene: TRBJ1-6

CDR3 DNA: TGTGCCAGCAGCTTAGCCAGGGGGCGCACCGGGGAGCTGTTTTTT
CDR3 protein: CASSLARGRTGELFF
V gene: TRBV7-2
clone size: .
D gene: TRBD1
J gene: TRBJ2-2